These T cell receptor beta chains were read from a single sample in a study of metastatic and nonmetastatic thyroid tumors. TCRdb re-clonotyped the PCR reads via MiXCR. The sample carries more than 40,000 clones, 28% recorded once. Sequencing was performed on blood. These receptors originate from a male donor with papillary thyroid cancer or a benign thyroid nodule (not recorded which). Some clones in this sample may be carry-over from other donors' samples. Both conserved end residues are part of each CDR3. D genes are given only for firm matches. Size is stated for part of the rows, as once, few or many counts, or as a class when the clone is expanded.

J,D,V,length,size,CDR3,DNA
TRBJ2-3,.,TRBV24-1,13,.,CATGHGFPDTQYF,TGTGCCACCGGACATGGGTTTCCAGATACGCAGTATTTT
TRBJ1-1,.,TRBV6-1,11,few,CASTGNTEAFF,TGTGCCAGCACGGGGAACACTGAAGCTTTCTTT
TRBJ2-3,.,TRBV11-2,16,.,CASSPRSGGRDNEQYF,TGTGCCAGCAGCCCTAGGTCCGGGGGTAGGGACAATGAGCAGTATTTT
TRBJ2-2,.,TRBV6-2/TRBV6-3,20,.,CASSYSKISAVYPETGELFF,TGTGCCAGCAGTTACTCGAAGATATCGGCAGTTTATCCAGAAACCGGGGAGCTGTTTTTT
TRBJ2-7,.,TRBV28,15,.,CASSLGRGNLYEQYF,TGTGCCAGCAGTTTAGGGAGGGGGAACCTCTACGAGCAGTACTTC
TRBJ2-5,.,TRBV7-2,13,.,CSSSRLVPENQYF,TGTTCCAGCAGTCGTCTAGTACCCGAGAACCAGTACTTC
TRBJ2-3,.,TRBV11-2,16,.,CASRAPFDWSSDTQYF,TGTGCCAGCAGGGCCCCGTTTGACTGGAGCTCTGATACGCAGTATTTT
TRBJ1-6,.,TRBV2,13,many,CASSGPIGSPLHF,TGTGCCAGCAGTGGCCCAATTGGGTCACCCCTCCACTTT
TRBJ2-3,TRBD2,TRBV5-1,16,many,CASRQGWRGGSDTQYF,TGCGCCAGCCGGCAGGGGTGGCGGGGGGGCTCTGATACGCAGTATTTT
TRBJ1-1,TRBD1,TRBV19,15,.,CASRRPDRADPEAFF,TGTGCCAGTAGAAGACCGGACAGGGCAGACCCTGAAGCTTTCTTT
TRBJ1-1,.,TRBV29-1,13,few,CSVADRMNTEAFF,TGCAGCGTTGCTGATCGGATGAACACTGAAGCTTTCTTT
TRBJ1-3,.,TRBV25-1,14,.,CASSDPYSANTIYF,TGTGCAAGCAGTGACCCCTACTCTGCAAACACCATATATTTT
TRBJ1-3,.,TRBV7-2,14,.,CASSFDISGNTIYF,TGTGCCAGCAGCTTTGACATATCTGGAAACACCATATATTTT
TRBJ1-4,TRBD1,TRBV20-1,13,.,CSASGTEEKKLFF,TGCAGTGCTAGTGGGACAGAGGAGAAAAAACTGTTTTTT
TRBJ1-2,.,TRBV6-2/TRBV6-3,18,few,CASSYSAVGQETNYGYTF,TGTGCCAGCAGTTACTCTGCAGTGGGACAAGAAACTAACTATGGCTACACCTTC
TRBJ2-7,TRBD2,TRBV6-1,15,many,CASRNPGGKAYEQYF,TGTGCCAGCAGAAACCCGGGAGGGAAGGCCTACGAGCAGTACTTC
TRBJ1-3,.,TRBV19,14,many,CASSFWGSGNTIYF,TGTGCCAGTAGTTTCTGGGGCTCTGGAAACACCATATATTTT
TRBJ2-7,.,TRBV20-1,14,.,CSAREGYGTYEQYF,TGCAGTGCTAGAGAAGGTTACGGTACCTACGAGCAGTACTTC
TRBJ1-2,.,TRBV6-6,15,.,CASSYSRTSNYGYTF,TGTGCCAGCAGTTACTCGAGGACGTCTAACTATGGCTACACCTTC
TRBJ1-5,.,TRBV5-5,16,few,CASSSRGGTGNQPQHF,TGTGCCAGCAGCTCAAGGGGAGGGACGGGCAATCAGCCCCAGCATTTT
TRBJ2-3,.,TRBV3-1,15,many,CASSHRETSTDTQYF,TGTGCCAGCAGCCACCGGGAGACCAGCACAGATACGCAGTATTTT
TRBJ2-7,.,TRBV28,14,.,CASSSTSPSHEQYF,TGTGCCAGCAGTTCCACAAGCCCCTCCCACGAGCAGTACTTC
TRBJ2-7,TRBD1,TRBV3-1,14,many,CASSPTGFNSEQYF,TGTGCCAGCAGTCCGACAGGGTTTAACTCCGAGCAGTACTTC
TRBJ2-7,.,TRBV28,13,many,CASSLGWPYEQYF,TGTGCCAGCAGTTTAGGATGGCCCTACGAGCAGTACTTC
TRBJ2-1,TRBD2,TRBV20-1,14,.,CSAPLAGVGYEQFF,TGCAGTGCCCCACTAGCGGGAGTGGGCTATGAGCAGTTCTTC
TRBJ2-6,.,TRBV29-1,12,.,CSVVSGANVLTF,TGCAGCGTTGTCTCTGGGGCCAACGTCCTGACTTTC
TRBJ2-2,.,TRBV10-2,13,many,CASRIENTGELFF,TGCGCCAGCAGGATTGAAAACACCGGGGAGCTGTTTTTT
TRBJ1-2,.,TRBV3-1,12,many,CASSYGREGYTF,TGTGCCAGCAGCTACGGACGGGAGGGCTACACCTTC
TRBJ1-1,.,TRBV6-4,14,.,CARSQIGVRTEAFF,TGTGCCAGATCACAAATTGGGGTGCGCACTGAAGCTTTCTTT
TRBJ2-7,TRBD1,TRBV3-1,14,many,CASSQEDRGYEQYF,TGTGCCAGCAGCCAAGAAGACAGGGGCTACGAGCAGTACTTC
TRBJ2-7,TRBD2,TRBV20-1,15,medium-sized,CSASIPTSGSYEQYF,TGCAGTGCTAGCATCCCAACTAGCGGCTCCTACGAGCAGTACTTC
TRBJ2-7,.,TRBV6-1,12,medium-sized,CASVRDGNEQYF,TGTGCCAGCGTCAGAGATGGGAACGAGCAGTACTTC
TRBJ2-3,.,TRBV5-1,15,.,CASSLVPGSTDTQYF,TGCGCCAGCAGCTTGGTCCCAGGCAGCACAGATACGCAGTATTTT
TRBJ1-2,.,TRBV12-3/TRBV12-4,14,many,CASSFSTGSGGYTF,TGTGCCAGCAGTTTTAGTACAGGCTCTGGTGGCTACACCTTC
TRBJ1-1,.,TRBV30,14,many,CAWNIPGLNTEAFF,TGTGCCTGGAATATTCCAGGACTTAACACTGAAGCTTTCTTT
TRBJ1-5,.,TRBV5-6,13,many,CASSLGYNQPQHF,TGTGCCAGCAGCTTGGGATACAATCAGCCCCAGCATTTT
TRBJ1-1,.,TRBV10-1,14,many,CASSESKGNTEAFF,TGCGCCAGCAGTGAGTCGAAGGGCAACACTGAAGCTTTCTTT
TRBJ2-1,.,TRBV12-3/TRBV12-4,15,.,CATTRSVKGWDEQFF,TGTGCCACCACCCGGTCGGTTAAGGGCTGGGATGAGCAGTTCTTC
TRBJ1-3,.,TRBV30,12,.,CAWSVGGNTIYF,TGTGCCTGGAGTGTGGGAGGAAACACCATATATTTT
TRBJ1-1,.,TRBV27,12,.,CASSSWGTEAFF,TGTGCCAGCAGTTCCTGGGGCACTGAAGCATTCTTT
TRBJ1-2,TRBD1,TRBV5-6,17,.,CASRLLGGSYPNYGYTF,TGTGCCAGCAGATTGTTAGGGGGCAGCTACCCTAACTATGGCTACACCTTC
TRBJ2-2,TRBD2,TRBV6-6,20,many,CASSSQVSSPTGGIAGELFF,TGTGCCAGCAGTTCGCAAGTAAGTAGTCCCACGGGGGGGATCGCCGGGGAGCTGTTTTTT
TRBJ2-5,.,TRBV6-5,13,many,CASSYITAETQYF,TGTGCCAGCAGTTACATCACAGCAGAGACCCAGTACTTC
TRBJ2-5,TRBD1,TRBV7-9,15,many,CASSLNPDRVETQYF,TGTGCCAGCAGCTTAAACCCGGACAGGGTGGAGACCCAGTACTTC
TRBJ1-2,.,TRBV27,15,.,CASSLSPGEVYGYTF,TGTGCCAGCAGTTTATCGCCAGGGGAGGTCTATGGCTACACCTTC
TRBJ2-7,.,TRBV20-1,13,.,CSASSSLGDEQYF,TGCAGTGCTAGTTCCAGTTTGGGCGACGAGCAGTACTTC
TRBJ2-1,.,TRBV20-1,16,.,CSARHIDRWVIDEQFF,TGCAGTGCCCGACACATTGACAGGTGGGTGATCGATGAGCAGTTCTTC
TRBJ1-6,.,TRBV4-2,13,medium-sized,CASSSGVRSPLHF,TGTGCCAGCAGCAGCGGGGTGAGGTCACCCCTCCACTTT
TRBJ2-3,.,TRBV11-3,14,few,CASSPGQAIDTQYF,TGTGCCAGCAGCCCGGGCCAGGCTATAGATACGCAGTATTTT
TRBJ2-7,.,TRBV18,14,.,CASSPQGGSNEQYF,TGTGCCAGCTCACCACAGGGCGGATCGAACGAGCAGTACTTC
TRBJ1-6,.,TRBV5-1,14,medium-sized,CASSLETMNSPLHF,TGCGCCAGCAGCTTGGAGACTATGAATTCACCCCTCCACTTT
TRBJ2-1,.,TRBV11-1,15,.,CASSLGAGVYNEQFF,TGTGCCAGCAGCTTGGGTGCAGGGGTCTACAATGAGCAGTTCTTC
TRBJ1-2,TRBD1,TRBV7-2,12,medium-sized,CASRHDRDGYTF,TGTGCCAGCAGGCACGACAGGGACGGCTACACCTTC
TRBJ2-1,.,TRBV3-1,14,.,CASSQGAGTNQQFF,TGTGCCAGCAGCCAAGGGGCGGGCACCAATCAGCAGTTCTTC